This TCR beta chain was profiled in a study of T cell responses to AZD1222 COVID-19 vaccine. Study-level background: Timing groups of about 4 and about 12 weeks for second doses were pooled.

Findings and caveats of the study: Donors were largely white British and mainly female; clonal diversity was possibly underestimated. An increase in Spike-specific TCR breadth and depth was observed after two AZD1222 doses.

Using immunoSEQ multiplex PCR, the repertoire was profiled, and TCRdb retains in-frame clones only, with some absent. The sample includes approximately 110,000 clones, 87% of them seen just once. Of note for this clone: What it binds is unknown.

This material consisted of peripheral blood, taken on day 0 of AZD1222 vaccination. This TCR came from an adult in good health.

The CDR3 is CASSPGQGPYEQYF. The CDR3 region has the DNA TGTGCCAGCAGCCCCGGGCAGGGACCCTACGAGCAGTACTTC. The V call is TRBV7-3, the J call TRBJ2-7; the D call may be TRBD1 or TRBD2 (5 bases each). The CDR3 length is 14 residues. V was trimmed by 5 bases and J by 2 bases, leaving 13 bases between them. Germline CDR1 reads SGHTA; CDR2 reads FQGTGA.